The rows below give T cell receptor beta chains drawn from one sample of a study of blood T cell repertoires in COVID-19. The table came from immunoSEQ multiplex PCR; TCRdb's copy has only in-frame clones and leaves some out. The sample lists some 150,000 clones, roughly four fifths seen once, with roughly 8.4% in the top ten. Sequencing was carried out using peripheral blood. Receptor source: a human donor with acute or convalescent COVID-19. The donor label of this sample is uncertain. Each CDR3 is given with its conserved first and last residue. Fields, in order: J gene, clone size, D gene, CDR3 length, V gene, CDR3 protein, CDR3 DNA. D genes are given only for firm matches. Only some rows state a clone size, as once, few, many or a class for expanded clones.

j_gene: TRBJ1-2; abundance: NA; d_gene: TRBD1; len: 15; v_gene: TRBV23-1; CDR3aa: CASSHLTGTAYGYTF; CDR3nt: TGCGCCAGCAGTCATCTAACCGGGACAGCCTATGGCTACACCTTC
j_gene: TRBJ1-5; abundance: NA; d_gene: NA; len: 14; v_gene: TRBV10-3; CDR3aa: CAISDSSAIQPQHF; CDR3nt: TGTGCCATCAGTGATAGCTCGGCAATTCAGCCCCAGCATTTT
j_gene: TRBJ1-4; abundance: NA; d_gene: NA; len: 14; v_gene: TRBV5-1; CDR3aa: CASSLGGASEKLFF; CDR3nt: TGCGCCAGCAGCTTAGGAGGGGCGAGTGAAAAACTGTTTTTT
j_gene: TRBJ1-4; abundance: NA; d_gene: NA; len: 17; v_gene: TRBV21-1; CDR3aa: CASSPPRREGTNEKLFF; CDR3nt: TGTGCCAGCAGCCCCCCTAGGAGGGAAGGAACTAATGAAAAACTGTTTTTT
j_gene: TRBJ2-5; abundance: NA; d_gene: TRBD1; len: 15; v_gene: TRBV5-6; CDR3aa: CASSTGTGVGETQYF; CDR3nt: TGTGCCAGCAGCACCGGGACAGGGGTTGGGGAGACCCAGTACTTC
j_gene: TRBJ1-1; abundance: NA; d_gene: NA; len: 14; v_gene: TRBV4-1; CDR3aa: CASSQVRRGTEAFF; CDR3nt: TGCGCCAGCAGTCAGGTGCGGCGGGGCACTGAAGCTTTCTTT
j_gene: TRBJ1-4; abundance: NA; d_gene: TRBD1; len: 14; v_gene: TRBV12-5; CDR3aa: CASGVGQGGEKLFF; CDR3nt: TGTGCTAGTGGTGTAGGACAGGGAGGTGAAAAACTGTTTTTT
j_gene: TRBJ1-2; abundance: NA; d_gene: NA; len: 15; v_gene: TRBV27; CDR3aa: CASRFAGLTNYGYTF; CDR3nt: TGTGCCAGCAGATTCGCGGGGCTCACGAACTATGGCTACACCTTC
j_gene: TRBJ2-3; abundance: NA; d_gene: TRBD2; len: 14; v_gene: TRBV28; CDR3aa: CASSFAGGTDTQYF; CDR3nt: TGTGCCAGCAGTTTCGCGGGGGGCACAGATACGCAGTATTTT
j_gene: TRBJ1-2; abundance: few; d_gene: TRBD1; len: 15; v_gene: TRBV5-1; CDR3aa: CASSSRTGGVYGYTF; CDR3nt: TGCGCCAGCAGCTCTCGGACAGGGGGCGTGTATGGCTACACCTTC
j_gene: TRBJ1-5; abundance: NA; d_gene: NA; len: 12; v_gene: TRBV9; CDR3aa: CASSRGDQPQHF; CDR3nt: TGTGCCAGCAGCAGAGGCGATCAGCCCCAGCATTTT
j_gene: TRBJ2-6; abundance: NA; d_gene: TRBD1; len: 14; v_gene: TRBV13; CDR3aa: CASSFDRATNVLTF; CDR3nt: TGTGCCAGCAGCTTCGACAGGGCTACCAACGTCCTGACTTTC
j_gene: TRBJ1-1; abundance: NA; d_gene: NA; len: 13; v_gene: TRBV15; CDR3aa: CATSPMRNTEAFF; CDR3nt: TGTGCCACCAGCCCAATGAGGAACACTGAAGCTTTCTTT
j_gene: TRBJ1-2; abundance: NA; d_gene: TRBD1; len: 14; v_gene: TRBV5-1; CDR3aa: CASSPGQAEGRYTF; CDR3nt: TGCGCCAGCAGCCCGGGACAGGCGGAAGGGAGATACACCTTC
j_gene: TRBJ1-2; abundance: NA; d_gene: NA; len: 15; v_gene: TRBV5-1; CDR3aa: CASSLSDSRNGGYTF; CDR3nt: TGCGCCAGCAGCCTCTCGGACTCCAGAAACGGTGGCTACACCTTC
j_gene: TRBJ2-5; abundance: NA; d_gene: TRBD2; len: 15; v_gene: TRBV6-5; CDR3aa: CASSYGGGGQETQYF; CDR3nt: TGTGCCAGCAGTTACGGCGGGGGGGGACAAGAGACCCAGTACTTC
j_gene: TRBJ1-2; abundance: NA; d_gene: TRBD1; len: 14; v_gene: TRBV9; CDR3aa: CASSVSGTGYGYTF; CDR3nt: TGTGCCAGCAGCGTATCGGGGACAGGCTATGGCTACACCTTC
j_gene: TRBJ1-2; abundance: NA; d_gene: TRBD1; len: 13; v_gene: TRBV30; CDR3aa: CAWIQGANYGYTF; CDR3nt: TGTGCCTGGATACAGGGGGCGAACTATGGCTACACCTTC
j_gene: TRBJ1-2; abundance: NA; d_gene: TRBD1; len: 16; v_gene: TRBV3-1/TRBV3-2; CDR3aa: CASSQYGTGLRYGYTF; CDR3nt: TGTGCCAGCAGCCAATATGGGACAGGGCTCCGTTATGGCTACACCTTC
j_gene: TRBJ1-5; abundance: NA; d_gene: NA; len: 14; v_gene: TRBV6-5; CDR3aa: CASSPLGGNQPQHF; CDR3nt: TGTGCCAGCAGCCCCCTAGGTGGCAATCAGCCCCAGCATTTT
j_gene: TRBJ2-2; abundance: NA; d_gene: NA; len: 16; v_gene: TRBV29-1; CDR3aa: CSVSPEGRGNTGELFF; CDR3nt: TGCAGCGTTTCCCCGGAGGGGCGGGGGAACACCGGGGAGCTGTTTTTT
j_gene: TRBJ2-1; abundance: NA; d_gene: NA; len: 14; v_gene: TRBV5-5; CDR3aa: CASSLGVRDNEQFF; CDR3nt: TGTGCCAGCAGCCTAGGGGTCCGAGACAATGAGCAGTTCTTC
j_gene: TRBJ1-1; abundance: NA; d_gene: NA; len: 13; v_gene: TRBV29-1; CDR3aa: CSVDETGGTEAFF; CDR3nt: TGCAGCGTTGACGAAACGGGAGGGACTGAAGCTTTCTTT
j_gene: TRBJ1-3; abundance: NA; d_gene: NA; len: 15; v_gene: TRBV20-1; CDR3aa: CSASPGVYSGNTIYF; CDR3nt: TGCAGTGCTAGTCCGGGGGTCTACTCTGGAAACACCATATATTTT
j_gene: TRBJ2-1; abundance: NA; d_gene: TRBD1; len: 14; v_gene: TRBV5-4; CDR3aa: CASTPVRGRNEQFF; CDR3nt: TGTGCCAGCACCCCGGTCAGGGGGCGGAATGAGCAGTTCTTC
j_gene: TRBJ1-6; abundance: many; d_gene: TRBD1; len: 15; v_gene: TRBV7-2; CDR3aa: CASSIYRGLKSPLHF; CDR3nt: TGTGCCAGCAGCATCTACAGGGGGCTTAAATCACCCCTCCACTTT
j_gene: TRBJ1-6; abundance: NA; d_gene: NA; len: 14; v_gene: TRBV5-1; CDR3aa: CASRIQKVGSPLHF; CDR3nt: TGCGCCAGCAGAATACAGAAGGTTGGATCACCCCTCCACTTT
j_gene: TRBJ1-1; abundance: once; d_gene: NA; len: 12; v_gene: TRBV10-2; CDR3aa: CATEAGNTEAFF; CDR3nt: TGCGCCACGGAGGCGGGGAACACTGAAGCTTTCTTT
j_gene: TRBJ1-5; abundance: NA; d_gene: TRBD1; len: 14; v_gene: TRBV30; CDR3aa: CAWSRDSLNQPQHF; CDR3nt: TGTGCCTGGAGTCGGGACAGTCTCAATCAGCCCCAGCATTTT
j_gene: TRBJ2-7; abundance: NA; d_gene: NA; len: 16; v_gene: TRBV7-8; CDR3aa: CASSLDMYRALPEQYF; CDR3nt: TGTGCCAGCAGCTTAGATATGTACAGGGCCTTACCCGAGCAGTACTTC
j_gene: TRBJ2-6; abundance: NA; d_gene: NA; len: 16; v_gene: TRBV27; CDR3aa: CASSLTSGTGANVLTF; CDR3nt: TGTGCCAGCAGTTTAACCTCAGGGACTGGGGCCAACGTCCTGACTTTC
j_gene: TRBJ2-1; abundance: NA; d_gene: NA; len: 12; v_gene: TRBV11-3; CDR3aa: CASSLDSNEQFF; CDR3nt: TGTGCCAGCAGCTTAGATAGCAATGAGCAGTTCTTC
j_gene: TRBJ2-2; abundance: NA; d_gene: TRBD1; len: 15; v_gene: TRBV5-6; CDR3aa: CASSLGGINTGELFF; CDR3nt: TGTGCCAGCAGCTTAGGGGGCATAAACACCGGGGAGCTGTTTTTT
j_gene: TRBJ1-2; abundance: NA; d_gene: NA; len: 14; v_gene: TRBV27; CDR3aa: CASKAREEGGGYTF; CDR3nt: TGTGCCAGCAAGGCTAGGGAAGAGGGAGGTGGCTACACCTTC
j_gene: TRBJ2-3; abundance: NA; d_gene: TRBD2; len: 16; v_gene: TRBV5-1; CDR3aa: CASRRTSGGPTDTQYF; CDR3nt: TGCGCCAGCAGAAGGACTAGCGGGGGGCCGACAGATACGCAGTATTTT
j_gene: TRBJ1-2; abundance: NA; d_gene: NA; len: 14; v_gene: TRBV7-9; CDR3aa: CASSLEGKGYGYTF; CDR3nt: TGTGCCAGCAGCTTAGAGGGGAAGGGCTATGGCTACACCTTC